The 18 T cell receptor beta chains below were found in one sample sequenced in a study of lung T cells in sarcoidosis with Löfgren's syndrome. TCRdb ran MiXCR on the reads and lists one entry per CDR3 protein. The table lists 15,000 to 25,000 distinct CDR3 sequences, around 20% of them singletons. Sequenced: CD4+ T cells from bronchoalveolar lavage. These receptors were collected from a human donor with sarcoidosis (Löfgren's syndrome or another form), or a control subject (not recorded which).

This clonotype was counted only a few times. This chain joins TRBV2 and TRBJ1-5; TRBD1 is a possible D gene (6 bases). Germline lookup yields CDR1 SNHLY and CDR2 FYNNEI. This CDR3 has 14 residues. With 6 bases removed from V and 3 bases from J, the gap between germline ends came to 12 bases. This CDR3 reads CASRGGGNNQPQHF. The CDR3 DNA reads as TGTGCCAGCAGGGGAGGGGGTAACAATCAGCCCCAGCATTTT.

Comments on this clonotype: Because the CDR3 is missing its conserved closing phenylalanine or tryptophan, this is likely a read error. The chain has TRBV20-1 and TRBJ2-7, with D tentatively TRBD1 or TRBD2 (6 bases each). V was cut by 4 bases and J by 4 bases, with 14 bases left in between. This CDR3 is 13 amino acids long. Germline-derived CDR1 and CDR2 are DFQATT and SNEGSKA (reference sequence). CDR3 nucleotide sequence: TGCAGTGCTAAGGAGGGGGTTTATTACGAGCAGTACCTC. It yields the protein CSAKEGVYYEQYL.

The chain is built from TRBV19 and TRBJ2-1; 11 nucleotides line up with TRBD2. Germline loops: CDR1 LNHDA, CDR2 SQIVND (reference sequence). This CDR3 region has 18 residues. J gave up 4 bases and V 6 bases, and 14 bases lay outside the gene matches. Written as DNA, the CDR3 is TGTGCCAGTAGCCGAGGACGGGGACTAGCGGAGATTTACAATGAGCAGTTCTTC. Translated: CASSRGRGLAEIYNEQFF.

A few counts support this clonotype. It may be a read error: a sequence one base away is much more abundant. The V call is TRBV6-1, the J call TRBJ2-3, with 7 nucleotides matching TRBD1. This CDR3 is 15 amino acids long. Trimming took 6 bases from V and 0 from J; bases not matched to a gene: 6. Per the germline V gene, CDR1 is MNHNS and CDR2 is SASEGT. The CDR3 region has the DNA TGTGCCAGCAGGGTAAGCAGGGGGAGCACAGATACGCAGTATTTT. Translated, it gives CASRVSRGSTDTQYF.

The sample holds a few counts of this clonotype. The chain links TRBV29-1 to TRBJ2-7; tentatively, D is TRBD1 (5 bases). The CDR3 totals 12 residues. The germline V gene has CDR1 SQVTM and CDR2 ANQGSEA. The germline V and J ends were trimmed by 0 bases and 6 bases, with 9 bases remaining between them. DNA for the CDR3: TGCAGCGTTGAAGAAACCAGGGCCGAGCAGTACTTC. It translates to CSVEETRAEQYF.

Ten or more counts support this clonotype. The rearrangement uses TRBV7-2 and TRBJ2-7; a weak D match, TRBD2 (5 bases). This CDR3 is 14 amino acids long. Germline loops: CDR1 SGHTA, CDR2 FQGNSA. V dropped 1 base and J dropped 2 bases, with 9 bases sitting between them. The CDR3 DNA reads TGTGCCAGCAGCTTAGGTGGCGGGCCCTACGAGCAGTACTTC. As protein: CASSLGGGPYEQYF.

By share, this clonotype counts as medium-sized (0.01 to 0.1%). This rearrangement joins TRBV6-1 to TRBJ2-1; D is perhaps TRBD2 (5 bases). The V end lost 4 bases, the J end lost 2 bases, and 9 bases lay between the germline ends. CDR3 length: 14 residues. The germline V gene has CDR1 MNHNS and CDR2 SASEGT. The CDR3 bases are TGTGCCAGCAGTGTCGGGGATGCCTACAATGAGCAGTTCTTC. Protein product: CASSVGDAYNEQFF.

This clonotype showed up many times. This rearrangement joins TRBV7-8 to TRBJ1-1, with D hard to call. The germline V gene has CDR1 SGHVS and CDR2 FQNEAQ. Trimming stripped 3 bases from V and 6 bases from J, with 14 bases between. This CDR3 contains 14 residues. Written as DNA, the CDR3 is TGTGCCAGCAGCTTCACGGGGATTGGGTCTGAAGCTTTCTTT. It codes for CASSFTGIGSEAFF.

In its sample, this clonotype was seen many times. V and J are TRBV7-9 and TRBJ1-1, with D unclear. CDR3 length: 13 residues. Trimming left V 2 bases short and J 4 bases short, with 8 bases between. Germline CDR1 and CDR2: SEHNR and FQNEAQ (reference sequence). The CDR3 DNA is TGTGCCAGCAGCTTAAGCACGGCCACTGAAGCTTTCTTT. Residues: CASSLSTATEAFF. Combining the CDR3 with reference TRBV7-9 and TRBJ1-1 gives the whole variable domain DTGVSQNPRHKITKRGQNVTFRCDPISEHNRLYWYRQTLGQGPEFLTYFQNEAQLEKSRLLSDRFSAERPKGSFSTLEIQRTEQGDSAMYLCASSLSTATEAFFGQGTRLTVV.

This clonotype appeared a few times. The J gene is TRBJ2-7, the V gene TRBV3-1; tentative D call: TRBD2 (6 bases). The CDR3 extends over 14 amino acids. Trimming shortened V by 4 bases and J by 4 bases, and 14 bases separated the two germline ends. The germline CDR1 and CDR2 sequences are LGHDT and YNNKEL (reference sequence). Here the CDR3 reads CASSPHGLQYEQYF. The CDR3 DNA is TGTGCCAGCAGCCCGCACGGACTACAGTACGAGCAGTACTTC.

This clonotype showed up just a few times. CDR3: CASSVQVADTQYF. CDR3 sequence (DNA): TGTGCCAGCAGCGTCCAGGTTGCAGATACGCAGTATTTT. The chain employs TRBV9 and TRBJ2-3, with no clear D. CDR1 and CDR2 from the germline V gene are SGDLS and YYNGEE. The CDR3 is made up of 13 amino acids. The V end lost 2 bases, the J end lost 4 bases, and 8 bases lay between the germline ends.

By its share, this clonotype is medium-sized (0.01 to 0.1%). The V call is TRBV4-2, the J call TRBJ1-1; D gene uncertain. V was clipped by 4 bases and J by 1 base, with 7 bases between them. Germline V gene data show CDR1 as LGHNA and CDR2 as YNFKEQ. This CDR3 region has 13 residues. CDR3 coding DNA: TGTGCCAGCAGCCTCACAGAGAACACTGAAGCTTTCTTT. It codes for CASSLTENTEAFF.

This clonotype was counted many times. This rearrangement joins TRBV5-4 to TRBJ1-2; D is ambiguous. The CDR3 is 15 amino acids. Per germline, CDR1 SGHNT and CDR2 YYREEE (reference sequence). The V and J ends lost 4 bases and 5 bases respectively, with 18 bases between them. The DNA of the CDR3 is TGTGCCAGCAGCCTAGATGCGTCGAGTCGGTATGGCTACACCTTC. As protein: CASSLDASSRYGYTF.

The chain combines TRBV30 with TRBJ2-3; D gene unclear. This CDR3 comprises 13 residues. Germline V gene sequence: CDR1 GTSNPN, CDR2 SVGIG (reference sequence). V lost 4 bases and J lost 0, with 8 bases in between. This chain's CDR3 is CAWTKASTDTQYF. The CDR3 coding sequence is TGTGCCTGGACAAAGGCTAGCACAGATACGCAGTATTTT.

This clonotype has at least ten counts. This chain uses TRBV7-2 with TRBJ2-7; D tentatively reads TRBD1 or TRBD2 (5 bases each). The V gene lost 6 bases and the J gene lost 2 bases, with 17 bases spanning the gap. The CDR3 extends over 15 amino acids. The germline CDR1 and CDR2 sequences are SGHTA and FQGNSA. Here the CDR3 reads CASSLTRDQPYEQYF. In DNA, the CDR3 is TGTGCCAGCAGTTTGACCCGGGACCAACCCTACGAGCAGTACTTC.

With respect to this clonotype: Germline and junction disagree at one end, which may indicate a read error. The chain uses TRBV7-7 and TRBJ2-2; TRBD1 agrees at 8 bases. Germline CDR1 SSHAT, CDR2 FNYEAQ (reference sequence). The CDR3 has 16 amino acids. The CDR3 loop reads CASSVTRTGLGGELFF. The CDR3 coding sequence is TGTGCTAGCAGCGTAACGAGGACAGGGCTGGGCGGGGAGCTGTTTTTT.

The V and J genes are TRBV29-1 and TRBJ2-3; 9 nucleotides line up with TRBD2. Germline V CDR1 and CDR2: SQVTM, ANQGSEA. V lost 5 bases to trimming and J lost 6 bases; unmatched junction nucleotides: 6. There are 13 residues in the CDR3. The CDR3 protein is CSVPGLAVDTQYF. The CDR3 nucleotides are TGCAGCGTTCCGGGACTAGCAGTTGATACGCAGTATTTT.

This clonotype was counted between two and nine times. This rearrangement joins TRBV5-1 to TRBJ2-7; tentatively, D is TRBD2 (5 bases). The germline CDR1 and CDR2 sequences are SGHRS and YFSETQ. Trimming removed 3 bases from V and 2 bases from J, with 15 bases in between. The CDR3 consists of 15 residues. CDR3 in amino acids: CASSWTSGGAYEQYF. In nucleotides, the CDR3 is TGCGCCAGCAGCTGGACTTCGGGCGGTGCCTACGAGCAGTACTTC.